These 12 T cell receptor beta chains share one sample of origin, sequenced in a study of cytomegalovirus exposure and HLA in healthy donors. Primers for the PCR totalled 60 Vbeta and 13 Jbeta. TCRdb keeps only in-frame clones here, not all; method: immunoSEQ multiplex PCR. This sample has 90,000 to 120,000 clones; more than 65% occur once, and the top ten carry about 4.9%. Sequencing was performed on PBMCs. These receptors all come from a woman under 30 in good health and CMV-seropositive.

This rearrangement joins TRBV6-5 to TRBJ2-7; 7 bases fit TRBD1. This CDR3 is 15 amino acids long. Trimming took 7 bases from V and 3 from J; bases not matched to a gene: 12. Germline CDR1 reads MNHEY; CDR2 reads SVGAGI. The CDR3 nucleotides are TGTGCCAGCATCAACGACAGGGAAGAAAGCTACGAGCAGTACTTC. This translates into CASINDREESYEQYF.

A single count supports this clone. J is TRBJ1-4 and V is TRBV4-1, with TRBD1 matching 9 bases. The CDR3 is 15 residues long. Germline CDR1 reads MGHRA; CDR2 reads YSYEKL. V shed 0 bases, J shed 7 bases, and the junction held 3 bases outside the gene matches. CDR3 sequence: CASSQDWGQGEKLFF. The CDR3 region has the DNA TGCGCCAGCAGCCAAGATTGGGGACAGGGTGAAAAACTGTTTTTT.

This clone was counted once. The V gene is TRBV7-9, the J gene TRBJ2-5; tentative D call: TRBD1 (5 bases). Trimming cost V 11 bases and J 10 bases, with 17 bases left between them. Germline CDR1 reads SEHNR; CDR2 reads FQNEAQ (reference sequence). The CDR3 loop spans 11 amino acids. The CDR3 region has the DNA TGTGCCTCAAAAAGGGGATTAAGCCAGTACTTC. It translates to CASKRGLSQYF.

The DNA for the CDR3 is TGCGCCAGCGCCAAGGGGAATTCCCCAAAACTTTCAGACAATGAGCAGTTCTTC. The encoded protein is CASAKGNSPKLSDNEQFF. The rearrangement joins TRBV4-1 to TRBJ2-1; maybe TRBD1 (5 bases). The CDR3 covers 18 residues. V lost 8 bases and J 5 bases, leaving 28 bases between the germline ends. Germline V gene sequence: CDR1 MGHRA, CDR2 YSYEKL.

Details on this clone: The junction departs from the called germline gene at one end, perhaps through a read error. The chain is built from TRBV5-4 and TRBJ2-7; TRBD1 aligns across 8 bases. The V gene's germline CDR1 is SGHNT and CDR2 YYREEE (reference sequence). This CDR3 region has 14 residues. The CDR3 bases are TGTGCCAGCAGCTCAGGGGGCCACTCCTACGAGCAGCACTTC. Amino acids: CASSSGGHSYEQHF.

This chain joins TRBV18 and TRBJ1-1, with D possibly being TRBD1 (5 bases). In germline, CDR1 is KGHSH, CDR2 LQKENI. V lost 3 bases, J lost 13 bases, and 18 bases lay in between. The CDR3 has 13 amino acids. The CDR3 DNA follows: TGTGCCAGCTCACCCGAGCAGGGCGCCGTGGGTTTCTTT. It translates to CASSPEQGAVGFF. Looking up the rest from reference TRBV18 and TRBJ1-1 gives the full variable domain: NAGVMQNPRHLVRRRGQEARLRCSPMKGHSHVYWYRQLPEEGLKFMVYLQKENIIDESGMPKERFSAEFPKEGPSILRIQQVVRGDSAAYFCASSPEQGAVGFFGQGTRLTVV.

The V gene is TRBV6-1, the J gene TRBJ1-1; D gene ambiguous. Trimming shortened V by 1 base and J by 6 bases, and 15 bases separated the two germline ends. The germline gives CDR1 MNHNS, CDR2 SASEGT. The CDR3 covers 15 residues. CDR3 sequence reads: CASSEGPSEAPEAFF. CDR3 coding DNA: TGTGCCAGCAGTGAAGGGCCCTCGGAGGCCCCTGAAGCTTTCTTT.

This chain uses TRBV28 with TRBJ1-2; D not resolved. CDR1 and CDR2 (germline): MDHEN, SYDVKM. The CDR3 is 14 residues long. Trimming removed 5 bases at V and 5 bases at J, with 15 bases between. The CDR3 DNA reads TGTGCCAGCAGTCCCGACTTTACCGTTTATGGCTACACCTTC. Encoded protein: CASSPDFTVYGYTF.

This chain uses TRBV7-2 with TRBJ2-5, with D tentatively TRBD1 (6 bases). This CDR3 has 16 amino acids. Trimming took 5 bases from V and 4 from J, leaving 20 bases between them. Germline loops: CDR1 SGHTA, CDR2 FQGNSA. The CDR3 DNA follows: TGTGCCAGCAGCATAACCCGGCAGCAGGGGCGAGAGACCCAGTACTTC. It encodes CASSITRQQGRETQYF.

The V and J genes are TRBV29-1 and TRBJ2-7, with D maybe TRBD1 (5 bases). V was cut by 5 bases and J by 2 bases, with 10 bases left in between. Germline lookup yields CDR1 SQVTM and CDR2 ANQGSEA. This CDR3 is 12 amino acids long. CDR3 nucleotide sequence: TGCAGCGTTCGGACGGACACCTACGAGCAGTACTTC. It specifies CSVRTDTYEQYF.

The V and J genes are TRBV7-6 and TRBJ1-2; no firm D call. There are 13 residues in the CDR3. Germline V gives CDR1 SGHVS, CDR2 FNYEAQ. V was pared by 4 bases and J by 2 bases, with 8 bases between. The CDR3 DNA sequence: TGTGCCAGCAGCTCCGACACCAACTATGGCTACACCTTC. Translation: CASSSDTNYGYTF. Based on the CDR3 plus reference TRBV7-6 and TRBJ1-2, the full variable domain is GAGVSQSPRYKVTKRGQDVALRCDPISGHVSLYWYRQALGQGPEFLTYFNYEAQQDKSGLPNDRFSAERPEGSISTLTIQRTEQRDSAMYRCASSSDTNYGYTFGSGTRLTVV.

This chain uses TRBV29-1 with TRBJ2-7; D is ambiguous. With 2 bases removed from V and 0 bases from J, the gap between germline ends came to 17 bases. Germline V CDR1 and CDR2: SQVTM, ANQGSEA. The CDR3 is made up of 16 amino acids. The CDR3 reads CSVERSNYLSSYEQYF. The CDR3 DNA is TGCAGCGTTGAAAGATCAAACTACCTGAGCTCCTACGAGCAGTACTTC.